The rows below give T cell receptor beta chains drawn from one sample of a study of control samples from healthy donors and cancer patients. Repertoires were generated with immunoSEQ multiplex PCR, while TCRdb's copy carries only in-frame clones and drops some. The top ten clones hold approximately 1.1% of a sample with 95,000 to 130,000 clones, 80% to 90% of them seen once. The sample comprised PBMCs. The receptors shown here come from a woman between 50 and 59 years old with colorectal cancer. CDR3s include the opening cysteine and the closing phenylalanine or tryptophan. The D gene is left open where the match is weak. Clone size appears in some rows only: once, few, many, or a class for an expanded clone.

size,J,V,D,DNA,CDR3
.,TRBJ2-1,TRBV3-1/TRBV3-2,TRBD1,TGTGCCAGCAGCCCCCCCGGGACAGGGCATAATGAGCAGTTCTTC,CASSPPGTGHNEQFF
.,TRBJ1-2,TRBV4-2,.,TGTGCCAGCAGCCAAGTTGTGGGGGACTATGGCTACACCTTC,CASSQVVGDYGYTF
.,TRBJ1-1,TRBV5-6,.,TGTGCCAGCAACTTCGGCGGGGTGGACACTGAAGCTTTCTTT,CASNFGGVDTEAFF
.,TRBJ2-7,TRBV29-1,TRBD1,TGCAGCGTTGTGGGGGCCAGGGGGCTTGGGGGACCCTACGAGCAGTACTTC,CSVVGARGLGGPYEQYF
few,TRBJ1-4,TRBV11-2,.,TGTGCCAGCAGCTTAGGGATTGGCCGAACTAATGAAAAACTGTTTTTT,CASSLGIGRTNEKLFF
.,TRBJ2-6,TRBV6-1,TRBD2,TGTGCCAGCAGTGAGAATAGCGGGCGACACTCTGGGGCCAACGTCCTGACTTTC,CASSENSGRHSGANVLTF
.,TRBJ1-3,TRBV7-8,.,TGTGCCAGCAGCCGGGCAGGGAACACCATATATTTT,CASSRAGNTIYF
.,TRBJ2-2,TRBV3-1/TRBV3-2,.,TGTGCCAGCAGCCCCCAGAGGGTGAACACCGGGGAGCTGTTTTTT,CASSPQRVNTGELFF
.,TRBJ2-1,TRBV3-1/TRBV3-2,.,TGTGCCAGCAGCCGCCCTCAGGGTGAGCAGTTCTTC,CASSRPQGEQFF
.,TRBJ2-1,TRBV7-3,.,TGTGCCAGCAGCTTAACGGCTAGAGGGAACAATGAGCAGTTCTTC,CASSLTARGNNEQFF
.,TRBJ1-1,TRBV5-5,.,TGTGCCAGCAGCTGGCAGGGCGCGAGGACTGAAGCTTTCTTT,CASSWQGARTEAFF
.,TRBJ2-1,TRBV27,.,TGTGCCAGCAGTTCCCTTCAGAATGAGCAGTTCTTC,CASSSLQNEQFF
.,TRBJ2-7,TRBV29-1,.,TGCAGCGTGTTTTCTTACCGGGGCATAGAGCAGTACTTC,CSVFSYRGIEQYF
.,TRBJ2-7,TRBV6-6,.,TGTGCCAGCAGTTACGGAGCAAGCTCCTACGAGCAGTACTTC,CASSYGASSYEQYF
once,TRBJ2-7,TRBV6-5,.,TGTGCCAGCAGTCCCCCCTTGGGGATCCACGAGCAGTACTTC,CASSPPLGIHEQYF
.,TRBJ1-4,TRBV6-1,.,TGTGCCAGCAGTGAAACTGGCGTCTTTCGCGGCGAAAAACTGTTTTTT,CASSETGVFRGEKLFF
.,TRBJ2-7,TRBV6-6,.,TGTGCCAGCAGGCAGACAGGTGATTATTCCTACGAGCAGTACTTC,CASRQTGDYSYEQYF
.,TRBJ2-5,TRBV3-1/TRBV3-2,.,TGTGCCAGCAGCCAAGATAGTTCCCAGGCGGCCACCCAGTACTTC,CASSQDSSQAATQYF
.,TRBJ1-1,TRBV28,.,TGTGCCAGCAGGCGGACCGGGGCAGGGCCTATGAACACTGAAGCTTTCTTT,CASRRTGAGPMNTEAFF
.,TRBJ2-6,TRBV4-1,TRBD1,TGCGCCAGCAGCCAAGAGGGGACAGGAGGCTCTGCGGCCAACGTCCTGACTTTC,CASSQEGTGGSAANVLTF
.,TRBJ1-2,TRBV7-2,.,TGTGCCAGCAGCTTACCTCAGGGAACGCGTGGCTACACCTTC,CASSLPQGTRGYTF
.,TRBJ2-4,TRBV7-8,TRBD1,TGTGCCAGCAGCACCGGGACAGGCGCCTTCTTCACCAAAAACATTCAGTACTTC,CASSTGTGAFFTKNIQYF
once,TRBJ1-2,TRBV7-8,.,TGTGCCAGCAGCCGAAACGTCGACTATGGCTACACCTTC,CASSRNVDYGYTF
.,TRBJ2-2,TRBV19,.,TGTGCCAGTAACTCGCCGGGGGCCCCGTCGAACACCGGGGAGCTGTTTTTT,CASNSPGAPSNTGELFF